A single sample is the source of the 20 T cell receptor beta chains below, sequenced in a study of OX40 agonist ivuxolimab in advanced cancers. TCRdb's copy holds only in-frame clones and misses some; the assay was immunoSEQ multiplex PCR. The sample shows 65,000 to 80,000 clones, around 87% of them seen only once. The sequencing used CD4+ or CD8+ T cells sorted from blood, collected in a trial of the OX40 agonist ivuxolimab. These receptors were taken from an adult with an advanced solid tumor such as melanoma, head and neck, liver or kidney cancer.

The chain combines TRBV5-1 with TRBJ2-6; D uncertain. Germline loops: CDR1 SGHRS, CDR2 YFSETQ. This CDR3 region has 15 residues. V lost 0 bases to trimming and J lost 4 bases, with 8 bases between them. CDR3 residues: CASSLGVGGANVLTF. DNA for the CDR3: TGCGCCAGCAGCTTGGGGGTGGGAGGGGCCAACGTCCTGACTTTC. Full variable domain (remainder filled in from reference TRBV5-1 and TRBJ2-6): KAGVTQTPRYLIKTRGQQVTLSCSPISGHRSVSWYQQTPGQGLQFLFEYFSETQRNKGNFPGRFSGRQFSNSRSEMNVSTLELGDSALYLCASSLGVGGANVLTFGAGSRLTVL.

The genes are TRBV2 and TRBJ2-5; no clear D. The CDR3 runs 13 residues. Trimming left V 4 bases short and J 7 bases short, with 13 bases between. Germline CDR1 and CDR2: SNHLY and FYNNEI. The CDR3 DNA follows: TGTGCCAGCAGTGTTTCGGCTATCGGGACCCAGTACTTC. Its protein is CASSVSAIGTQYF.

This clone was counted a few times. The V gene is TRBV15, the J gene TRBJ2-2; the D is unclear. This CDR3 region has 14 residues. V was cut by 0 bases and J by 6 bases, with 8 bases left in between. Germline CDR1 is LNHNV and CDR2 is YYDKDF (reference sequence). In nucleotides, the CDR3 is TGTGCCACCAGCAGAGATTACTATTCCGGGGAGCTGTTTTTT. This sequence encodes CATSRDYYSGELFF.

This clone was found once. This chain links TRBV4-1 with TRBJ2-1; 10 bases are a match to TRBD2. There are 16 residues in the CDR3. V lost 4 bases and J lost 6; bases outside the gene matches: 9. Germline CDR1 and CDR2: MGHRA and YSYEKL. The DNA of the CDR3 is TGCGCCAGCAGCCCCCTGGCTAGCGGGAGCTTCAATGAGCAGTTCTTC. Its translation is CASSPLASGSFNEQFF.

The V call is TRBV29-1, the J call TRBJ1-1; D is possibly TRBD1 (6 bases). Trimming left V 6 bases short and J 1 base short, with 12 bases between. CDR1 is SQVTM, CDR2 ANQGSEA, per germline. The CDR3 totals 13 residues. This CDR3 is CSVRDRRNTEAFF. The DNA for the CDR3 is TGCAGCGTAAGAGACAGGAGGAACACTGAAGCTTTCTTT.

This clone was recorded once. The chain carries TRBV19 and TRBJ2-7; D unresolved. There are 14 residues in the CDR3. Germline V gene lookup returns CDR1 LNHDA and CDR2 SQIVND (reference sequence). Trimming stripped 6 bases from V and 0 bases from J, with 12 bases between. The CDR3 DNA is TGTGCCAGTAGAACGACGGCGAGCTCCTACGAGCAGTACTTC. The encoded protein is CASRTTASSYEQYF. Full variable domain (rest looked up from reference TRBV19 and TRBJ2-7): DGGITQSPKYLFRKEGQNVTLSCEQNLNHDAMYWYRQDPGQGLRLIYYSQIVNDFQKGDIAEGYSVSREKKESFPLTVTSAQKNPTAFYLCASRTTASSYEQYFGPGTRLTVT.

J is TRBJ1-2 and V is TRBV2, with 7 bases aligning to TRBD1. The CDR3 covers 14 residues. Germline CDR1 SNHLY, CDR2 FYNNEI. V dropped 4 bases and J dropped 8; count of bases not matched to a gene: 10. CDR3 protein: CASSGQGGTSGYTF. The CDR3 DNA reads TGTGCCAGCAGTGGACAGGGTGGAACCTCGGGCTACACCTTC.

This clone was recorded once. The CDR3 loop reads CASSEYRGNQPQHF. In DNA, the CDR3 is TGCGCCAGCAGTGAATACAGGGGCAATCAGCCCCAGCATTTT. This sequence joins TRBV10-2 and TRBJ1-5, with a possible D match to TRBD1 (6 bases). There are 14 residues in the CDR3. Trimming removed 3 bases from V and 2 bases from J, with 8 bases in between. CDR1 and CDR2 (germline): WSHSY, SAAADI.

V gene TRBV11-2 combines with J gene TRBJ2-1; D perhaps matches TRBD2 (6 bases). Germline V gives CDR1 SGHAT, CDR2 FQNNGV. With 1 base removed from V and 8 bases from J, the gap between germline ends came to 15 bases. CDR3 length equals 15 residues. CDR3 nucleotide sequence: TGTGCCAGCAGCTTAGGAGGGTGGGACTCTGATGAGCAGTTCTTC. Translation gives CASSLGGWDSDEQFF.

CDR3 protein: CASRILAGASSTDTQYF. The CDR3 DNA reads TGTGCCAGCAGAATCCTAGCGGGAGCCTCCAGCACAGATACGCAGTATTTT. This sequence joins TRBV28 and TRBJ2-3; TRBD2 aligns across 10 bases. Germline V gives CDR1 MDHEN, CDR2 SYDVKM. V shed 6 bases, J shed 0 bases, and the junction held 9 bases outside the gene matches. The length of the CDR3 is 17 residues.

This clone appeared a single time. CDR3 region: CASSVGALAGTDTQYF. The CDR3 DNA is TGCGCCAGCAGCGTGGGGGCACTAGCTGGGACAGATACGCAGTATTTT. The chain joins TRBV5-1 to TRBJ2-3; D may match TRBD1 or TRBD2 (6 bases each). The CDR3 contains 16 residues. The ends were cut back, 4 bases at V and 3 bases at J, with 18 bases in the middle. In germline, CDR1 is SGHRS, CDR2 YFSETQ. Supplemented by reference TRBV5-1 and TRBJ2-3, the full variable domain reads KAGVTQTPRYLIKTRGQQVTLSCSPISGHRSVSWYQQTPGQGLQFLFEYFSETQRNKGNFPGRFSGRQFSNSRSEMNVSTLELGDSALYLCASSVGALAGTDTQYFGPGTRLTVL.

In its sample, this clone was seen once. The genes are TRBV4-1 and TRBJ2-7, with TRBD2 identical over 9 bases. The CDR3 is 16 amino acids. The trim removed 3 bases at V and 1 base at J, leaving 7 bases unmatched. Germline V gene data show CDR1 as MGHRA and CDR2 as YSYEKL. The CDR3 spells CASSQFSGSYSYEQYF. DNA of the CDR3: TGCGCCAGCAGCCAGTTTAGCGGGAGTTATTCCTACGAGCAGTACTTC.

Regarding this clone: Different DNA sequences within this sample yield the same CDR3. V is TRBV28 and J is TRBJ2-7, with TRBD1 identical over 11 bases. CDR1 and CDR2 from the germline V gene are MDHEN and SYDVKM. This CDR3 contains 15 residues. The V segment lost 4 bases and the J segment 7 bases; nucleotides outside the gene matches: 9. Here the CDR3 DNA reads TGTGCCAGCAGTTCGGGACAGGGGGGAGTCCTAGAGCAGTACTTC. Its protein product is CASSSGQGGVLEQYF.

This clone was seen more than once but under ten times. The gene calls are TRBV4-1 and TRBJ1-3; D remains unclear. There are 16 residues in the CDR3. CDR1 and CDR2 from the germline V gene are MGHRA and YSYEKL. The V and J ends lost 3 bases and 0 bases respectively, with 12 bases between them. CDR3 coding DNA: TGCGCCAGCAGCCACCGGACTGGGAGCTCTGGAAACACCATATATTTT. This translates into CASSHRTGSSGNTIYF.

V gene TRBV11-2 combines with J gene TRBJ1-1; no reliable D call. From germline, CDR1 is SGHAT and CDR2 FQNNGV. Trimming stripped 3 bases from V and 4 bases from J, with 12 bases between. The CDR3 extends over 14 amino acids. CDR3 bases: TGTGCCAGCAGCTTTCAGACATCGTCCACTGAAGCTTTCTTT. Translating it yields CASSFQTSSTEAFF.

V gene TRBV11-3 combines with J gene TRBJ2-5, with no clear D. CDR3 length: 13 residues. V shed 5 bases and J shed 4 bases, with 11 bases lying between them. Per the germline V gene, CDR1 is SGHNT and CDR2 is YENEEA. The CDR3 region has the DNA TGTGCCAGCAGCCTCCTGGGTGGAGAGACCCAGTACTTC. It translates to CASSLLGGETQYF.

The chain joins TRBV5-1 to TRBJ2-2, with D unresolved. The CDR3 spans 16 residues. V was shortened by 4 bases and J by 3 bases, with 16 bases between the two germline ends. CDR1 and CDR2 (germline): SGHRS, YFSETQ. Written as DNA, the CDR3 is TGCGCCAGCAGCCGAAAGTGGGGTGTCGACACCGGGGAGCTGTTTTTT. Amino acids: CASSRKWGVDTGELFF.

J is TRBJ2-7 and V is TRBV11-3; no definite D call. The CDR3 extends over 14 amino acids. Germline values: CDR1 SGHNT, CDR2 YENEEA. Trimming removed 0 bases from V and 0 bases from J, with 6 bases in between. The CDR3, as DNA: TGTGCCAGCAGCTTAGAACCTGGCTCCTACGAGCAGTACTTC. It is translated as CASSLEPGSYEQYF.

This clone showed up just a few times. The rearrangement uses TRBV19 and TRBJ2-5; D call uncertain. The CDR3 consists of 16 residues. The germline CDR1 and CDR2 sequences are LNHDA and SQIVND (reference sequence). V was shortened by 1 base and J by 5 bases, with 17 bases between the two germline ends. Written as DNA, the CDR3 is TGTGCCAGTAGTATAGGTATTCGGGCCCCGGCGGAGACCCAGTACTTC. Translating it yields CASSIGIRAPAETQYF.

The chain recombines TRBV6-4 with TRBJ2-1; 7 bases are a match to TRBD2. This CDR3 has 15 amino acids. V lost 3 bases to trimming and J lost 3 bases; unmatched junction nucleotides: 5. Germline V CDR1 and CDR2: MRHNA, SNTAGT. CDR3 coding DNA: TGTGCCAGCAGTGAGGTCTCGGGAGGCTACAATGAGCAGTTCTTC. It specifies CASSEVSGGYNEQFF.